These T cell receptor beta chains were read from a single sample in a study of T-cell memory formation after mild COVID-19. TCRdb reprocessed the 5' RACE reads with MiXCR, giving one entry per CDR3 protein. The sample lists about 560,000 distinct CDR3 sequences; approximately 18% were seen once. The sample taken for sequencing was PBMCs or a T cell subset sorted from them (not recorded which). The receptor source for this set is an adult woman who had mild COVID-19 (a few samples of this study predate the infection). Cell type and time point are not known. Both conserved end residues are part of each CDR3. D genes are given only for firm matches. Only part of the rows carry a size: once, few, many, or a class if the clone is expanded.

j_call clone_size v_call d_call cdr3_aa cdr3_nt
TRBJ2-1 few TRBV20-1 TRBD2 CSATQAGGALYNEQFF TGCAGTGCTACACAAGCGGGGGGCGCTCTCTACAATGAGCAGTTCTTC
TRBJ2-3 NA TRBV6-4 NA CASSRRDTDTQYF TGTGCCAGCAGTAGGAGGGACACAGATACGCAGTATTTT
TRBJ2-5 many TRBV7-7 NA CASSLGLGETQYF TGTGCCAGCAGCTTAGGGTTAGGAGAGACCCAGTACTTC
TRBJ2-3 NA TRBV7-3 TRBD2 CASSVGLAGVTDTQYF TGTGCCAGCAGCGTTGGACTAGCGGGAGTGACAGATACGCAGTATTTT
TRBJ1-1 NA TRBV12-3/TRBV12-4 TRBD1 CASSRRDRGLVNTEAFF TGTGCCAGCAGCCGCCGGGACAGGGGGTTGGTGAACACTGAAGCTTTCTTT
TRBJ1-1 NA TRBV6-5 NA CASSYSRGGTEAFF TGTGCCAGCAGTTACTCTAGAGGGGGCACTGAAGCTTTCTTT
TRBJ2-2 few TRBV12-5 NA CASGSLVTGELFF TGTGCTAGTGGGTCCCTCGTGACCGGGGAGCTGTTTTTT
TRBJ2-4 few TRBV29-1 NA CSVEGGAGSIQYF TGCAGCGTTGAAGGTGGGGCTGGTAGCATTCAGTACTTC
TRBJ2-7 NA TRBV12-3/TRBV12-4 NA CASSPPGSLGYEQYF TGTGCCAGCAGCCCCCCGGGGTCACTGGGTTACGAGCAGTACTTC
TRBJ1-1 NA TRBV5-1 NA CASSSETTLNTEAFF TGCGCCAGCAGCTCAGAAACGACCCTGAACACTGAAGCTTTCTTT
TRBJ2-7 NA TRBV18 NA CASSPSAYGLTGVGSSYEQYF TGTGCCAGCTCACCATCGGCGTATGGCCTAACCGGGGTCGGGAGCTCCTACGAGCAGTACTTC
TRBJ1-1 NA TRBV5-1 NA CASSLVVGSTEAFF TGCGCCAGCAGCTTGGTAGTGGGGTCCACTGAAGCTTTCTTT